The 29 T cell receptor beta chains below were found in one sample sequenced in a study of blood T cells in healthy people across ages. A J-beta primer mix and a sample-barcoded 5' primer were used in a second PCR of about 6 to 12 cycles. MiXCR, run by TCRdb on the 5' RACE reads, gives a single entry per CDR3 protein. The top ten clones hold roughly 24% of a sample with roughly 730,000 distinct CDR3 sequences, roughly 50% of them seen once. The sequencing input was blood. The receptors were sampled from a man aged 35 to 55 in good health.

The J gene is TRBJ1-1, the V gene TRBV6-5; D remains unclear. The V and J ends lost 2 bases and 2 bases respectively, with 9 bases between them. This CDR3 spans 14 amino acids. Germline V lookup: CDR1 MNHEY, CDR2 SVGAGI. The CDR3 region has the DNA TGTGCCAGCAGTTACGTTGGGAGCAACACTGAAGCTTTCTTT. This gives the protein CASSYVGSNTEAFF.

V gene TRBV12-3 or TRBV12-4 combines with J gene TRBJ2-1; 12 bases agree with TRBD2. The tail of the sequence fits TRBJ2-7 better, so the J call may be wrong. The CDR3 runs 16 residues. The CDR3 reads CASSWGLAGSTYEQYF. CDR3 in DNA: TGTGCCAGCAGTTGGGGACTAGCGGGCTCTACCTACGAGCAGTACTTC.

This clonotype was seen a handful of times. The chain employs TRBV10-3 and TRBJ2-4; 7 nucleotides agree with TRBD1. The CDR3 is 17 amino acids. V lost 0 bases, J lost 1 base, and 6 bases stayed unmatched. CDR1 is ENHRY and CDR2 is SYGVKD in the germline V gene. The CDR3 reads CAISESVAQGAKNIQYF. The CDR3 DNA is TGTGCCATCAGTGAGTCGGTGGCACAGGGGGCCAAAAACATTCAGTACTTC.

The gene calls are TRBV4-1 and TRBJ2-3; 7 positions agree with TRBD1. The length of the CDR3 is 11 residues. Germline V gene lookup returns CDR1 MGHRA and CDR2 YSYEKL. The CDR3 is CHRGAPDTQYF. The CDR3 nucleotides read TGCCACAGGGGTGCCCCAGATACGCAGTATTTT.

The rearrangement uses TRBV28 and TRBJ2-7, with 10 bases identical to TRBD2. CDR3 size: 15 residues. The V gene's germline CDR1 is MDHEN and CDR2 SYDVKM. The junction had 9 bases not matched to a gene; V was cut back by 7 bases and J by 3 bases. CDR3 DNA: TGTGCCAGCACCTGGACTAGCGGAGGGGGCTACGAGCAGTACTTC. Protein product: CASTWTSGGGYEQYF. Drawing the rest from reference TRBV28 and TRBJ2-7, the complete variable domain is DVKVTQSSRYLVKRTGEKVFLECVQDMDHENMFWYRQDPGLGLRLIYFSYDVKMKEKGDIPEGYSVSREKKERFSLILESASTNQTSMYLCASTWTSGGGYEQYFGPGTRLTVT.

V is TRBV25-1 and J is TRBJ1-5, with D perhaps matching TRBD1 (5 bases). The germline gives CDR1 MGHDK, CDR2 SYGVNS. The V and J ends lost 1 base and 7 bases respectively, with 11 bases between them. The CDR3 length is 14 residues. CDR3 region: CASSEWGTGQPQHF. For the CDR3, the DNA is TGTGCCAGCAGTGAATGGGGCACGGGGCAGCCCCAGCATTTT.

V and J are TRBV28 and TRBJ2-3; perhaps TRBD2 as D (6 bases). The CDR3 has 19 residues. The V end was cut by 1 base, the J end by 2 bases, with 22 bases between. Germline CDR1 and CDR2: MDHEN and SYDVKM. CDR3 loop: CASSLYPGRRIGLTDTQYF. DNA for the CDR3: TGTGCCAGCAGTTTATATCCGGGGAGGAGGATAGGCCTCACAGATACGCAGTATTTT.

Turning to this clonotype: Compared with germline, one end of the junction differs, possibly owing to a read error. The chain has TRBV7-2 and TRBJ2-7, with a possible D match to TRBD1 (6 bases). Germline values: CDR1 SGHTA, CDR2 FQGNSA. The CDR3 loop spans 14 amino acids. CDR3 sequence: CASSSGTSRYGQYF. In DNA form, the CDR3 reads TGTGCCAGCAGCTCAGGGACATCCCGGTACGGGCAGTACTTC.

The chain links TRBV28 to TRBJ1-4, with D possibly TRBD1 on 6 matching bases. The V and J ends lost 7 bases and 5 bases respectively, with 17 bases between them. This CDR3 has 15 residues. Per the germline V gene, CDR1 is MDHEN and CDR2 is SYDVKM. The CDR3 spells CASTQLSRGNEKLFF. DNA for the CDR3: TGTGCCAGCACTCAATTGAGCAGGGGAAATGAAAAACTGTTTTTT.

This chain links TRBV12-3 or TRBV12-4 with TRBJ2-5, with D perhaps TRBD2 (6 bases). V lost 3 bases and J 5 bases, leaving 13 bases between the germline ends. This CDR3 is 14 amino acids long. CDR3 bases: TGTGCCAGCAGTTTCGGAGAAGGGAGGGAGACCCAGTACTTC. Protein product: CASSFGEGRETQYF.

The chain recombines TRBV29-1 with TRBJ1-5; D possibly corresponds to TRBD1 (6 bases). Trimming took off 4 bases at V and 1 base at J, with 11 bases between the two ends. This CDR3 is 14 amino acids long. In germline, CDR1 is SQVTM, CDR2 ANQGSEA. The CDR3 here is CSVAEGGSNQPQHF. CDR3 coding DNA: TGCAGCGTTGCCGAGGGGGGCAGCAATCAGCCCCAGCATTTT.

This clonotype appeared a single time. The rearrangement joins TRBV11-2 to TRBJ2-5; 14 nucleotides line up with TRBD2. The CDR3 totals 17 residues. J lost 0 bases, V lost 5 bases, and 5 bases had no gene match. The V gene's germline CDR1 is SGHAT and CDR2 FQNNGV. CDR3 coding DNA: TGTGCCAGCAGCCGGACTAGCGGGGGGACTTACCAAGAGACCCAGTACTTC. Its protein product is CASSRTSGGTYQETQYF. The full variable domain, with the rest looked up from reference TRBV11-2 and TRBJ2-5, is EAGVAQSPRYKIIEKRQSVAFWCNPISGHATLYWYQQILGQGPKLLIQFQNNGVVDDSQLPKDRFSAERLKGVDSTLKIQPAKLEDSAVYLCASSRTSGGTYQETQYFGPGTRLLVL.

This clonotype was observed a handful of times. The CDR3: CASSRVAGGRETQYF. CDR3 in DNA: TGTGCCAGCAGCAGAGTCGCAGGGGGCCGAGAGACCCAGTACTTC. V gene TRBV7-2 combines with J gene TRBJ2-5; 8 bases agree with TRBD1. There are 15 residues in the CDR3. CDR1 and CDR2 from the germline V gene are SGHTA and FQGNSA. With 5 bases clipped from V and 4 bases from J, the junction kept 9 bases outside the gene matches.

In the case of this clonotype: One end of the junction varies from germline; a read error may be responsible. The genes are TRBV3-1 and TRBJ2-7; a possible D gene is TRBD1 (7 bases). The germline CDR1 and CDR2 sequences are LGHDT and YNNKEL (reference sequence). This CDR3 is 16 amino acids long. CDR3 DNA sequence: TGTACCAGCAGCCATTTTAGCGGACAGGCCACCTACGAGCAGTACTTC. It codes for CTSSHFSGQATYEQYF.

The V call is TRBV7-2, the J call TRBJ2-5, with 10 positions matching TRBD1. The J call is doubtful: the DNA matches TRBJ2-7 better. The CDR3 is 16 residues long. The germline V gene has CDR1 SGHTA and CDR2 FQGNSA. The CDR3 protein is CASSLGGQGGLYEQYF. CDR3 nucleotides: TGTGCCAGCAGCTTAGGTGGACAGGGGGGACTTTACGAGCAGTACTTC.

This rearrangement joins TRBV12-3 or TRBV12-4 to TRBJ2-1; D is perhaps TRBD1 (6 bases). Trimming cost V 5 bases and J 2 bases, with 13 bases left between them. This CDR3 has 15 residues. The CDR3 reads CASSPQGLAYNEQFF. CDR3 nucleotide sequence: TGTGCCAGCAGTCCCCAGGGGTTAGCCTACAATGAGCAGTTCTTC.

This chain uses TRBV5-1 with TRBJ2-1; 9 bases map to TRBD2. V trimming: 0 bases; J trimming: 8 bases; junction bases outside the gene matches: 12. Germline lookup yields CDR1 SGHRS and CDR2 YFSETQ. The CDR3 length is 17 residues. CDR3 protein: CASSLEAGGLAVDEQFF. The DNA for the CDR3 is TGCGCCAGCAGCTTGGAGGCGGGAGGGCTCGCCGTGGATGAGCAGTTCTTC. The complete variable domain, with remaining parts taken from reference TRBV5-1 and TRBJ2-1, reads KAGVTQTPRYLIKTRGQQVTLSCSPISGHRSVSWYQQTPGQGLQFLFEYFSETQRNKGNFPGRFSGRQFSNSRSEMNVSTLELGDSALYLCASSLEAGGLAVDEQFFGPGTRLTVL.

The rearrangement uses TRBV20-1 and TRBJ2-4, with 8 positions matching TRBD2. The tail of the sequence fits TRBJ2-5 better, so the J call may be wrong. This CDR3 is 18 amino acids long. The germline V gene encodes CDR1 DFQATT and CDR2 SNEGSKA (reference sequence). The CDR3 bases are TGCAGTGCTGGGGGGGGACTAGTGGTAAAGATACAACAAGAGACCCAGTACTTC. This gives the protein CSAGGGLVVKIQQETQYF.

This clonotype was seen a few times. This chain uses TRBV5-4 with TRBJ1-2; 10 positions agree with TRBD1. CDR3 length: 20 amino acids. Looked up from germline, CDR1 is SGHNT and CDR2 is YYREEE (reference sequence). The V and J ends lost 4 bases and 7 bases, in that order; junction bases with no gene match: 25. CDR3 nucleotide sequence: TGTGCCAGCAGCCATGGTGTGTCTCCGGGACAGGGGACGTCAAGGGGTGGCTACACCTTC. Translated, it gives CASSHGVSPGQGTSRGGYTF. Supplemented by reference TRBV5-4 and TRBJ1-2, the full variable domain reads ETGVTQSPTHLIKTRGQQVTLRCSSQSGHNTVSWYQQALGQGPQFIFQYYREEENGRGNFPPRFSGLQFPNYSSELNVNALELDDSALYLCASSHGVSPGQGTSRGGYTFGSGTRLTVV.

This clonotype was detected only once. DNA of the CDR3: TGCAGTGCTAGGGGAGGGAGGGGCTACACCTTC. Encoded protein: CSARGGRGYTF. The chain combines TRBV20-1 with TRBJ1-2; D is ambiguous. The CDR3 length is 11 residues. CDR1 is DFQATT and CDR2 is SNEGSKA in the germline V gene (reference sequence). Trimming left V 3 bases short and J 8 bases short, with 10 bases between.

The chain has TRBV7-2 and TRBJ2-2, with 9 bases that match TRBD2. The CDR3 covers 15 residues. Germline CDR1 and CDR2: SGHTA and FQGNSA. V trimming: 6 bases; J trimming: 4 bases; junction bases outside the gene matches: 6. DNA for the CDR3: TGTGCCAGCAGGATAGCGGGGGCGAGCACCGGGGAGCTGTTTTTT. It translates to CASRIAGASTGELFF.

This clonotype was observed a handful of times. The V gene is TRBV12-5, the J gene TRBJ2-3; D may be TRBD2 (5 bases). The CDR3 consists of 14 residues. Germline-derived CDR1 and CDR2 are LGHNT and FRNRAP. V dropped 0 bases and J dropped 4 bases, with 8 bases sitting between them. CDR3 residues: CASGLVLGADTQYF. CDR3 in DNA: TGTGCTAGTGGTTTGGTACTGGGAGCAGATACGCAGTATTTT.

Turning to this clonotype: A much bigger clone sits one base away, suggesting this may be a read error. The chain combines TRBV28 with TRBJ1-2, with D possibly being TRBD1 (6 bases). Trimming shortened V by 6 bases and J by 2 bases, and 13 bases separated the two germline ends. The CDR3 sequence is 14 residues long. Germline CDR1 and CDR2: MDHEN and SYDVKM. The CDR3 reads CASRISTGNYGYTF. The CDR3 coding sequence is TGTGCCAGCAGGATATCGACAGGCAACTATGGCTACACCTTC.

The CDR3 is CASSLLRVEGAYEQYF. The CDR3 DNA follows: TGTGCCAGCAGCTTATTAAGGGTCGAGGGGGCCTACGAGCAGTACTTC. The genes are TRBV13 and TRBJ2-7; the D gene is possibly TRBD1 (6 bases). The V end was cut by 2 bases, the J end by 2 bases, with 16 bases between. CDR3 length: 16 amino acids. Germline V gene lookup returns CDR1 PRHDT and CDR2 FYEKMQ (reference sequence).

This clonotype has a single count. This chain uses TRBV25-1 with TRBJ1-1; perhaps TRBD1 as D (5 bases). V lost 4 bases, J lost 1 base, and 13 bases lay in between. The germline V gene has CDR1 MGHDK and CDR2 SYGVNS. The CDR3 length is 15 residues. The CDR3 DNA reads TGTGCCAGCAGTGGCTCAGGGATTGAGAACACTGAAGCTTTCTTT. Protein sequence: CASSGSGIENTEAFF. Drawing the rest from reference TRBV25-1 and TRBJ1-1, the complete variable domain is EADIYQTPRYLVIGTGKKITLECSQTMGHDKMYWYQQDPGMELHLIHYSYGVNSTEKGDLSSESTVSRIRTEHFPLTLESARPSHTSQYLCASSGSGIENTEAFFGQGTRLTVV.

V usage is TRBV4-2 and J usage is TRBJ2-4; 8 nucleotides line up with TRBD1. The J call may be wrong; the DNA end is better matched by TRBJ2-7. The CDR3 covers 15 residues. Per the germline V gene, CDR1 is LGHNA and CDR2 is YNFKEQ. The CDR3 DNA follows: TGTGCCAGCAGCCAACCGGGACAGGCTACCTACGAGCAGTACTTC. It yields the protein CASSQPGQATYEQYF.

This clonotype was recorded at least ten times. V gene TRBV29-1 combines with J gene TRBJ1-6, with D uncertain. This CDR3 contains 14 residues. Deletions cut 6 bases from V and 3 bases from J, with 12 bases between. Germline values: CDR1 SQVTM, CDR2 ANQGSEA. CDR3 nucleotide sequence: TGCAGCGTATCAACAGCCTACTATAATTCACCCCTCCACTTT. Translated, it gives CSVSTAYYNSPLHF.

Only a few counts were recorded for this clonotype. The chain links TRBV9 to TRBJ2-1; TRBD2 matches at 9 bases. The V and J ends lost 3 bases and 3 bases, in that order; junction bases with no gene match: 10. Germline V gives CDR1 SGDLS, CDR2 YYNGEE. The CDR3 consists of 17 residues. The CDR3 sequence is CASSGIRGGAIYNEQFF. In DNA, the CDR3 is TGTGCCAGCAGCGGAATCCGCGGGGGGGCTATCTACAATGAGCAGTTCTTC.

V gene TRBV10-3 combines with J gene TRBJ2-6; D assignment may be TRBD1 or TRBD2 (5 bases each). Trimming left V 0 bases short and J 1 base short, with 7 bases between. The germline gives CDR1 ENHRY, CDR2 SYGVKD. There are 16 residues in the CDR3. The CDR3 DNA is TGTGCCATCAGTGAGTCGGGGGTATCTGGGGCCAACGTCCTGACTTTC. As protein: CAISESGVSGANVLTF.